The 18 T cell receptor beta chains below were found in one sample sequenced in a study of blood T cell repertoires in COVID-19. Sequencing used immunoSEQ multiplex PCR; TCRdb keeps in-frame clones, though not all of them. This table holds about 380,000 clones, roughly 91% found once. Sequencing used PBMCs or T cells enriched from blood (not recorded which). The receptors derive from a woman under 30 who had recovered from COVID-19.

The chain joins TRBV6-5 to TRBJ1-1, with 7 bases that match TRBD1. V gave up 5 bases and J gave up 2 bases; unmatched junction bases: 8. Per the germline V gene, CDR1 is MNHEY and CDR2 is SVGAGI. This CDR3 comprises 15 residues. CDR3 sequence reads: CASSPTGTENTEAFF. For the CDR3, the DNA is TGTGCCAGCAGTCCAACAGGGACAGAAAACACTGAAGCTTTCTTT.

The rearrangement uses TRBV5-1 and TRBJ2-2, with 7 bases that match TRBD1. Germline CDR1 SGHRS, CDR2 YFSETQ. The J segment lost 0 bases and the V segment lost 2 bases, leaving 4 bases of the junction unmatched. This CDR3 comprises 16 residues. The CDR3 coding sequence is TGCGCCAGCAGCTTTACAGGGGATTCGAACACCGGGGAGCTGTTTTTT. As protein: CASSFTGDSNTGELFF.

V usage is TRBV10-3 and J usage is TRBJ1-2; possibly TRBD1 for D (5 bases). V was clipped by 4 bases and J by 5 bases, with 11 bases between them. Germline V gene sequence: CDR1 ENHRY, CDR2 SYGVKD. This CDR3 is 13 amino acids long. In DNA, the CDR3 is TGTGCCATCAGTGTCGGGACTGAGTATGGCTACACCTTC. As protein: CAISVGTEYGYTF.

This clone occurred a few times. CDR3 loop: CASSLGRRLQSPLHF. The CDR3 nucleotides read TGTGCCAGCAGCTTGGGTCGGCGGCTGCAGTCACCCCTCCACTTT. The chain carries TRBV5-6 and TRBJ1-6; no clear D gene. Germline assignment: CDR1 SGHDT and CDR2 YYEEEE. This CDR3 is built from 15 residues. Deletions cut 0 bases from V and 10 bases from J, with 14 bases between. Complete variable domain (other parts from reference TRBV5-6 and TRBJ1-6): DAGVTQSPTHLIKTRGQQVTLRCSPKSGHDTVSWYQQALGQGPQFIFQYYEEEERQRGNFPDRFSGHQFPNYSSELNVNALLLGDSALYLCASSLGRRLQSPLHFGNGTRLTVT.

The chain combines TRBV24-1 with TRBJ2-3; a possible D gene is TRBD1 (6 bases). Germline V gene data show CDR1 as KGHDR and CDR2 as SFDVKD. The CDR3 is made up of 16 amino acids. The germline V and J ends were trimmed by 3 bases and 3 bases, with 15 bases remaining between them. The CDR3 sequence: CATSDKRGSRTDTQYF. CDR3 nucleotides: TGTGCCACCAGTGATAAGAGGGGGAGTCGAACAGATACGCAGTATTTT.

The V gene is TRBV24-1, the J gene TRBJ2-5, with 9 bases identical to TRBD1. There are 15 residues in the CDR3. With 6 bases clipped from V and 3 bases from J, the junction kept 7 bases outside the gene matches. Looked up from germline, CDR1 is KGHDR and CDR2 is SFDVKD. In nucleotides, the CDR3 is TGTGCCACCAGTTGGGGGACAGGGCCCGAAGAGACCCAGTACTTC. Its translation: CATSWGTGPEETQYF.

The J gene is TRBJ1-1, the V gene TRBV7-8, with D possibly TRBD1 on 5 matching bases. V lost 1 base to trimming and J lost 0 bases, with 15 bases between them. The CDR3 has 17 amino acids. In germline, CDR1 is SGHVS, CDR2 FQNEAQ. Here the CDR3 DNA reads TGTGCCAGCAGCTTAGTTTTGGGGGAGGGGCTGAACACTGAAGCTTTCTTT. Protein: CASSLVLGEGLNTEAFF.

This sequence joins TRBV7-3 and TRBJ2-3, with TRBD2 as a possible D gene (6 bases). V lost 1 base, J lost 8 bases, and 13 bases lay in between. Per germline, CDR1 SGHTA and CDR2 FQGTGA. This CDR3 is 14 amino acids long. Here the CDR3 DNA reads TGTGCCAGCAGCTTAATGACCGGGGGTGGTACGCAGTATTTT. The encoded protein is CASSLMTGGGTQYF.

The V gene is TRBV28, the J gene TRBJ2-7; 8 bases match TRBD2. The CDR3 length is 16 residues. Germline CDR1 is MDHEN and CDR2 is SYDVKM. V was pared by 8 bases and J by 3 bases, with 15 bases of the junction left unmatched. Written as DNA, the CDR3 is TGTGCCAGCGCCAGGGCTTCAGCGGGGGTTCTCTACGAGCAGTACTTC. It translates to CASARASAGVLYEQYF. Full variable domain (outside the CDR3, taken from reference TRBV28 and TRBJ2-7): DVKVTQSSRYLVKRTGEKVFLECVQDMDHENMFWYRQDPGLGLRLIYFSYDVKMKEKGDIPEGYSVSREKKERFSLILESASTNQTSMYLCASARASAGVLYEQYFGPGTRLTVT.

For the CDR3, the DNA is TGTGCCAGCAGTGCCCGGGACACCCACGAGCAGTACTTC. Amino acids: CASSARDTHEQYF. The J gene is TRBJ2-7, the V gene TRBV27, with D tentatively TRBD1 (6 bases). V was shortened by 5 bases and J by 5 bases, with 13 bases between the two germline ends. Germline CDR1 MNHEY, CDR2 SMNVEV (reference sequence). The CDR3 has 13 residues.

This chain uses TRBV19 with TRBJ1-2; 7 nucleotides match TRBD1. The junction had 14 bases not matched to a gene; V was cut back by 0 bases and J by 4 bases. The V gene's germline CDR1 is LNHDA and CDR2 SQIVND (reference sequence). CDR3 length: 18 amino acids. The CDR3 loop reads CASSIDRQGSIFFYGYTF. CDR3 sequence (DNA): TGTGCCAGTAGTATAGATCGACAGGGAAGTATCTTTTTCTATGGCTACACCTTC.

The chain has TRBV6-2 or TRBV6-3 and TRBJ1-6; TRBD1 agrees at 9 bases. V shed 2 bases and J 9 bases; nucleotides not matched to a gene: 17. This CDR3 comprises 19 residues. In germline, CDR1 is MNHEY, CDR2 SVGEGT. CDR3 in DNA: TGTGCCAGCAGTTACCCCCTTCCGGGACAGGGTCCTCCGAGTTCACCCCTCCACTTT. Translated, it gives CASSYPLPGQGPPSSPLHF.

The chain is built from TRBV4-1 and TRBJ2-7; 10 bases match TRBD1. Per the germline V gene, CDR1 is MGHRA and CDR2 is YSYEKL. V was pared by 3 bases and J by 3 bases, with 5 bases of the junction left unmatched. The CDR3 covers 15 residues. CDR3 amino acids: CASSQSDRGFYEQYF. CDR3 DNA sequence: TGCGCCAGCAGCCAGTCGGACAGGGGGTTCTACGAGCAGTACTTC.

The chain carries TRBV5-8 and TRBJ2-2; possibly TRBD1 for D (6 bases). The CDR3 extends over 15 amino acids. V gave up 2 bases and J gave up 6 bases, with 14 bases separating them. Germline CDR1 and CDR2: SGHTS and YDEGEE. This CDR3 reads CASSLQGRRAGELFF. DNA for the CDR3: TGTGCCAGCAGCTTACAGGGTAGAAGGGCCGGGGAGCTGTTTTTT. Full variable domain (remainder filled in from reference TRBV5-8 and TRBJ2-2): EAGVTQSPTHLIKTRGQQATLRCSPISGHTSVYWYQQALGLGLQFLLWYDEGEERNRGNFPPRFSGRQFPNYSSELNVNALELEDSALYLCASSLQGRRAGELFFGEGSRLTVL.

The rearrangement links TRBV7-2 to TRBJ1-2; D is undetermined. Germline V gene data show CDR1 as SGHTA and CDR2 as FQGNSA. V lost 6 bases and J 7 bases, leaving 18 bases between the germline ends. The CDR3 covers 14 residues. The CDR3 region is CASSSKGGLGGYTF. In nucleotides, the CDR3 is TGTGCCAGCAGTTCAAAGGGAGGGCTGGGTGGCTACACCTTC.

The chain has TRBV7-8 and TRBJ1-4; D is perhaps TRBD1 (5 bases). Per the germline V gene, CDR1 is SGHVS and CDR2 is FQNEAQ. V was trimmed by 5 bases and J by 0 bases, leaving 19 bases between them. CDR3 size: 18 residues. The CDR3, as DNA: TGTGCCAGCAGCCCCCAACAGGAGTACTATGCAACTAATGAAAAACTGTTTTTT. Translated, it gives CASSPQQEYYATNEKLFF.

The CDR3 sequence is CASSIRDRSEKLFF. The CDR3 DNA reads as TGTGCCAGTAGTATTAGGGACAGGAGTGAAAAACTGTTTTTT. This chain connects TRBV19 to TRBJ1-4, with 8 positions matching TRBD1. CDR3 size: 14 residues. Germline V CDR1 and CDR2: LNHDA, SQIVND (reference sequence). V was clipped by 3 bases and J by 7 bases; unmatched bases: 4.

This clone came up once. V and J are TRBV7-3 and TRBJ2-2; 10 bases fit TRBD2. CDR1 is SGHTA and CDR2 is FQGTGA in the germline V gene. This CDR3 has 16 residues. V shed 5 bases, J shed 5 bases, and the junction held 8 bases outside the gene matches. CDR3 bases: TGTGCCAGCAGCACCCCTAGCGGGGGTCGTACCGGGGAGCTGTTTTTT. It specifies CASSTPSGGRTGELFF.